The 19 T cell receptor beta chains below come from one sample, sequenced in a study of Ad26.COV2.S vaccination and SARS-CoV-2 variants. Using immunoSEQ multiplex PCR, the repertoire was profiled, and TCRdb retains in-frame clones only, with some absent. The repertoire holds hundreds of thousands of clones, with roughly 89% as singletons. Treatment meaning: around 19 received Ad26.COV2.S at low or high dose, single or two shots; 5 received placebo; per-sample allocation not given. On day 63 after the first injection, vaccine and placebo recipients gave samples. The specimen was peripheral blood, collected in a trial of Ad26.COV2.S vaccine versus placebo. The receptors here all came from a person between 18 and 60 years old who received the Ad26.COV2.S COVID-19 vaccine or a placebo.

On this clone: Other DNA sequences in this sample translate to the same CDR3. This CDR3 is CASSRAGQETQYF. The CDR3 region has the DNA TGTGCCAGCTCAAGGGCAGGGCAAGAGACCCAGTACTTC. The J gene is TRBJ2-5, the V gene TRBV18; a weak D match, TRBD1 (5 bases). Germline assignment: CDR1 KGHSH and CDR2 LQKENI. With 5 bases removed from V and 2 bases from J, the gap between germline ends came to 9 bases. This CDR3 has 13 residues.

This chain joins TRBV10-3 and TRBJ2-7, with TRBD2 matching 7 bases. Germline CDR1 is ENHRY and CDR2 is SYGVKD. The CDR3 runs to 12 residues. The junction had 6 bases not matched to a gene; V was cut back by 10 bases and J by 3 bases. CDR3 nucleotides: TGTGCCACGTCGGCTAGCGGCTACGAGCAGTACTTC. Protein sequence: CATSASGYEQYF.

The chain uses TRBV18 and TRBJ2-7; 9 bases align to TRBD2. In germline, CDR1 is KGHSH, CDR2 LQKENI. V lost 6 bases to trimming and J lost 0 bases; unmatched junction nucleotides: 12. This CDR3 has 17 residues. The CDR3 region has the DNA TGTGCCAGCTCCCCCCCCGGGTTAGCGGGAGCCTCCTACGAGCAGTACTTC. Amino acids: CASSPPGLAGASYEQYF.

The J gene is TRBJ2-2, the V gene TRBV11-2; no clear D gene. Germline values: CDR1 SGHAT, CDR2 FQNNGV. This CDR3 has 14 amino acids. V was trimmed by 2 bases and J by 4 bases, leaving 8 bases between them. CDR3 bases: TGTGCCAGCAGCTTATACAGAAGCACCGGGGAGCTGTTTTTT. Its translation: CASSLYRSTGELFF.

V usage is TRBV2 and J usage is TRBJ1-2; TRBD1 agrees at 12 bases. This CDR3 is built from 17 residues. CDR1 SNHLY and CDR2 FYNNEI come from the germline V gene. V lost 5 bases and J lost 4; bases outside the gene matches: 11. The CDR3 region is CASSYRDRGRRGYGYTF. CDR3 DNA: TGTGCCAGCAGTTACCGGGACAGGGGGCGAAGAGGCTATGGCTACACCTTC.

The chain couples TRBV7-2 to TRBJ2-6; 7 nucleotides align to TRBD2. The length of the CDR3 is 17 residues. Germline V gene data show CDR1 as SGHTA and CDR2 as FQGNSA. Trimming removed 1 base from V and 4 bases from J; junction bases left unmatched: 7. Here the CDR3 reads CASSLEGRVSGANVLTF. DNA of the CDR3: TGTGCCAGCAGCTTAGAAGGGAGGGTCTCAGGGGCCAACGTCCTGACTTTC. Full variable domain (missing parts from reference TRBV7-2 and TRBJ2-6): GAGVSQSPSNKVTEKGKDVELRCDPISGHTALYWYRQSLGQGLEFLIYFQGNSAPDKSGLPSDRFSAERTGGSVSTLTIQRTQQEDSAVYLCASSLEGRVSGANVLTFGAGSRLTVL.

The rearrangement uses TRBV18 and TRBJ1-1; TRBD1 might be the D (5 bases). The CDR3 spans 16 residues. Germline V CDR1 and CDR2: KGHSH, LQKENI. V gave up 3 bases and J gave up 0 bases, with 14 bases separating them. The CDR3 nucleotides are TGTGCCAGCTCACCGCAGGAGGGACCCATGAACACTGAAGCTTTCTTT. Translating gives CASSPQEGPMNTEAFF.

The CDR3, as DNA: TGTGCCAGCTCAGTAGAAGGGAGATACAATGAGCAGTTCTTC. Encoded protein: CASSVEGRYNEQFF. The chain combines TRBV18 with TRBJ2-1; weak D call: TRBD2 (5 bases). CDR3 size: 14 residues. Trimming took 5 bases from V and 4 from J, leaving 12 bases between them. Germline values: CDR1 KGHSH, CDR2 LQKENI. The whole variable domain, remainder taken from reference TRBV18 and TRBJ2-1, is NAGVMQNPRHLVRRRGQEARLRCSPMKGHSHVYWYRQLPEEGLKFMVYLQKENIIDESGMPKERFSAEFPKEGPSILRIQQVVRGDSAAYFCASSVEGRYNEQFFGPGTRLTVL.

This chain uses TRBV18 with TRBJ2-2; D gene uncertain. The CDR3 length is 13 residues. CDR1 KGHSH and CDR2 LQKENI come from the germline V gene. V was shortened by 2 bases and J by 7 bases, with 8 bases between the two germline ends. Here the CDR3 reads CASSPTLGGELFF. In nucleotides, the CDR3 is TGTGCCAGCTCACCAACCTTGGGCGGGGAGCTGTTTTTT.

The chain couples TRBV9 to TRBJ2-1; the D gene is possibly TRBD2 (6 bases). This CDR3 has 15 residues. Per germline, CDR1 SGDLS and CDR2 YYNGEE. V was trimmed by 4 bases and J by 0 bases, leaving 11 bases between them. CDR3 loop: CASSLSGSSYNEQFF. For the CDR3, the DNA is TGTGCCAGCAGCCTTAGCGGTAGCTCCTACAATGAGCAGTTCTTC.

In its sample, this clone was seen a few times. The rearrangement links TRBV30 to TRBJ1-1; D not resolved. V was shortened by 1 base and J by 6 bases, with 6 bases between the two germline ends. The CDR3 spans 11 residues. Germline values: CDR1 GTSNPN, CDR2 SVGIG (reference sequence). The DNA for the CDR3 is TGTGCCTGGAGTGACACGGCTGAAGCTTTCTTT. It encodes CAWSDTAEAFF.

This sequence joins TRBV10-3 and TRBJ2-7; the match to TRBD1 covers 11 bases. This CDR3 has 15 amino acids. In germline, CDR1 is ENHRY, CDR2 SYGVKD. With V trimmed by 4 bases and J by 5 bases, 7 bases remained unmatched. DNA for the CDR3: TGTGCCATCAGTGTAGATTGGGACAGGGGGGACGAGCAGTACTTC. This codes for CAISVDWDRGDEQYF.

V gene TRBV5-4 combines with J gene TRBJ2-2; 8 bases are a match to TRBD2. Germline trimming cut 3 bases from V and 4 bases from J; bases unmatched to any gene: 14. The CDR3 extends over 18 amino acids. CDR1 and CDR2 from the germline V gene are SGHNT and YYREEE (reference sequence). The CDR3 DNA reads as TGTGCCAGCAGCTGGGACCCACTGGCGGGGGGACTCACCGGGGAGCTGTTTTTT. It specifies CASSWDPLAGGLTGELFF.

The CDR3 reads CASSLRDRLNYGYTF. In DNA form, the CDR3 reads TGTGCCAGCAGCCTACGGGACAGATTGAACTATGGCTACACCTTC. The rearrangement uses TRBV28 and TRBJ1-2, with 7 nucleotides matching TRBD1. After removal of 6 bases from V and 2 bases from J, the junction contained 9 bases not matched to a gene. The CDR3 runs to 15 residues. The V gene's germline CDR1 is MDHEN and CDR2 SYDVKM.

V and J are TRBV3-1 (or the pseudogene TRBV3-2) and TRBJ2-1; 7 bases are shared with TRBD2. J was trimmed by 0 bases and V by 4 bases; bases with no gene match: 3. This CDR3 spans 15 amino acids. Per germline, CDR1 LGHDT and CDR2 YNNKEL (reference sequence). This CDR3 reads CASSPAGFSYNEQFF. The CDR3 coding sequence is TGTGCCAGCAGCCCAGCGGGATTCTCCTACAATGAGCAGTTCTTC.

This clone was seen a few times. The chain recombines TRBV19 with TRBJ2-7, with 8 bases aligning to TRBD1. V trimming: 3 bases; J trimming: 5 bases; junction bases outside the gene matches: 3. Germline CDR1 is LNHDA and CDR2 is SQIVND (reference sequence). The CDR3 runs 13 residues. CDR3 coding DNA: TGTGCCAGTAGTATCCTGACAGGGGACGAGCAGTACTTC. Its translation is CASSILTGDEQYF.

The chain couples TRBV4-1 to TRBJ1-5, with TRBD1 identical over 8 bases. V trimming: 0 bases; J trimming: 2 bases; junction bases outside the gene matches: 3. Per the germline V gene, CDR1 is MGHRA and CDR2 is YSYEKL. The CDR3 totals 16 residues. CDR3 DNA: TGCGCCAGCAGCCAAGACAGGACAGGGCGCAATCAGCCCCAGCATTTT. It yields the protein CASSQDRTGRNQPQHF.

V and J are TRBV2 and TRBJ2-5; D possibly corresponds to TRBD2 (5 bases). CDR1 and CDR2 from the germline V gene are SNHLY and FYNNEI. V lost 6 bases and J lost 5, with 10 bases in between. The CDR3 has 12 amino acids. In DNA, the CDR3 is TGTGCCAGCAGCGAGGGTACGGAGACCCAGTACTTC. Amino acid sequence: CASSEGTETQYF.

As for this clone: A far larger clone is just one base off, so this is likely a read error. Other DNA sequences in this sample translate to the same CDR3. The gene calls are TRBV4-2 and TRBJ2-7; 9 nucleotides agree with TRBD2. Germline CDR1 and CDR2: LGHNA and YNFKEQ. This CDR3 has 15 amino acids. V was pared by 1 base and J by 0 bases, with 1 base of the junction left unmatched. In nucleotides, the CDR3 is TGTGCCAGCAGCCAAGGACTAGCGGACTCCTACGAGCAGTACTTC. Amino acids: CASSQGLADSYEQYF.